Reported below is one T cell receptor (beta chain). Its antigen remains unknown. This entry belongs to a study of cytomegalovirus exposure and HLA in healthy donors. Between the trimmed V and J ends, which lost 6 bases and 8 bases, there was a span of 13 bases. The CDR3 runs to 11 residues. Germline CDR1 and CDR2: DFQATT and SNEGSKA (reference sequence). The primer mix had 60 Vbeta and 13 Jbeta primers. Original analysis: An analysis that came later counted 70 million to 100 million unique TCR beta chains, approximately 10 million shared. Produced via immunoSEQ multiplex PCR; TCRdb's table is partial and in-frame only. The V and J calls and the clone size are those of that table, but D and trimming were determined from the DNA. The table records about 78,000 clones, about 60% of them present only once. Study observations and caveats: Earlier analysis yielded a pattern in which most TCR beta V segments were productive about 87% or about 30% of the time. Cytomegalovirus association was assigned to about 180 TCR beta chains. As a later analysis showed, several of the most significant clusters appeared to be linked to common viral pathogens.

Sequenced: PBMCs. This rearrangement joins TRBV20-1 to TRBJ2-5; D perhaps matches TRBD2 (5 bases). The TCR was taken from a man aged 25 to 40 in good health and CMV-seropositive. The CDR3 sequence: CSALGLETQYF. DNA of the CDR3: TGCAGTGCACTAGGGCTAGAAACCCAGTACTTC.